What follows describes a single T cell receptor (beta chain). This CDR3 contains 15 residues. V lost 4 bases, J lost 2 bases, and 7 bases stayed unmatched. The germline gives CDR1 SGHNT, CDR2 YENEEA. The source of the sample is a study of control samples from healthy donors and cancer patients. The protocol was immunoSEQ multiplex PCR, while the TCRdb copy is restricted to in-frame clones and leaves out a portion. This listing includes fewer than 250,000 clones. The receptor was isolated from a woman aged 25-40 years in good health. The sequenced material came from blood. This sequence joins TRBV11-3 and TRBJ1-1; 7 bases map to TRBD1. For the CDR3, the DNA is TGTGCCAGCAGCTCCTGGACAGGCGTTAACACTGAAGCTTTCTTT. Its translation: CASSSWTGVNTEAFF.